A single sample is the source of the 22 T cell receptor beta chains below, sequenced in a study of blood T cell repertoires in COVID-19. This table comes from immunoSEQ multiplex PCR, and its TCRdb copy is limited to in-frame clones, with some not included. In the table there are under 150,000 clones, under 85% of which are singletons. Sequences were obtained from peripheral blood. These receptors were taken from a woman of 80 years or more in a cohort sampled during active or convalescent COVID-19.

V is TRBV6-1 and J is TRBJ1-2; D is undetermined. Between the trimmed V and J ends, which lost 3 bases and 8 bases, there was a span of 13 bases. CDR3 length: 13 residues. Looked up from germline, CDR1 is MNHNS and CDR2 is SASEGT. The CDR3 DNA is TGTGCCAGCAGTGACGAGGGCCTCGGAGGCTACACCTTC. Translation: CASSDEGLGGYTF.

The J gene is TRBJ1-2, the V gene TRBV5-5; 8 bases are shared with TRBD1. J gave up 5 bases and V 4 bases, and 10 bases lay outside the gene matches. The length of the CDR3 is 15 residues. Germline V lookup: CDR1 SGHKS, CDR2 YYEKEE (reference sequence). CDR3 residues: CASSRTDRARYGYTF. In nucleotides, the CDR3 is TGTGCCAGCAGCCGGACGGACAGGGCTCGGTATGGCTACACCTTC.

The chain couples TRBV18 to TRBJ2-7, with a tentative D call TRBD1 (7 bases). CDR1 KGHSH and CDR2 LQKENI come from the germline V gene. Trimming removed 6 bases at V and 4 bases at J, with 10 bases between. The CDR3 totals 12 residues. CDR3 amino acids: CASSQGGYEQYV. The CDR3 nucleotides read TGTGCCAGCTCCCAGGGGGGATACGAGCAGTACGTC.

The V and J genes are TRBV7-9 and TRBJ2-5, with 8 bases fitting TRBD2. Germline CDR1 and CDR2: SEHNR and FQNEAQ (reference sequence). This CDR3 is 19 amino acids long. Trimming at V came to 5 bases and at J to 9 bases, leaving 26 bases not matched to a gene. The CDR3 nucleotides read TGTGCCAGCAGCCCAATAAAGCGAGGTAGCGGGGCCTTCGGTATGGCCCAGTACTTC. This codes for CASSPIKRGSGAFGMAQYF.

With regard to this clone: Other nucleotide sequences in the sample specify the same CDR3. The chain uses TRBV6-5 and TRBJ1-6, with 7 nucleotides matching TRBD1. V shed 6 bases, J shed 4 bases, and the junction held 3 bases outside the gene matches. The CDR3 runs to 14 residues. Germline-derived CDR1 and CDR2 are MNHEY and SVGAGI. The CDR3 nucleotides are TGTGCCAGCAGACCGGGACAGTATAATTCACCCCTCCACTTT. This translates into CASRPGQYNSPLHF.

J is TRBJ2-5 and V is TRBV2; D is perhaps TRBD2 (5 bases). Trimming left V 6 bases short and J 5 bases short, with 7 bases between. Germline values: CDR1 SNHLY, CDR2 FYNNEI. The CDR3 covers 11 residues. CDR3 in amino acids: CASRRGETQYF. The CDR3 DNA reads TGTGCCAGCAGAAGAGGGGAGACCCAGTACTTC. The complete variable domain, with remaining parts taken from reference TRBV2 and TRBJ2-5, reads EPEVTQTPSHQVTQMGQEVILRCVPISNHLYFYWYRQILGQKVEFLVSFYNNEISEKSEIFDDQFSVERPDGSNFTLKIRSTKLEDSAMYFCASRRGETQYFGPGTRLLVL.

The V call is TRBV27, the J call TRBJ1-2; D is possibly TRBD1 (6 bases). CDR1 is MNHEY, CDR2 SMNVEV, per germline (reference sequence). The CDR3 sequence is 17 residues long. Trimming pared 4 bases from V and 0 bases from J, leaving 18 bases between. The CDR3 DNA reads TGTGCCAGCAGTTCCAGACAGGTCCTACGATCTAACTATGGCTACACCTTC. This codes for CASSSRQVLRSNYGYTF.

The gene calls are TRBV28 and TRBJ1-5, with 7 bases that match TRBD1. The ends lost 6 bases at V and 4 bases at J; junction bases unmatched: 9. This CDR3 region has 15 residues. Germline V gene data show CDR1 as MDHEN and CDR2 as SYDVKM. The CDR3 coding sequence is TGTGCCAGCAGGATTCCACAGGGGAGGAATCAGCCCCAGCATTTT. Its protein product is CASRIPQGRNQPQHF.

The chain has TRBV7-2 and TRBJ2-1; 9 nucleotides line up with TRBD2. Germline V gene data show CDR1 as SGHTA and CDR2 as FQGNSA. This CDR3 contains 17 residues. With V trimmed by 1 base and J by 2 bases, 6 bases remained unmatched. CDR3 bases: TGTGCCAGCAGCTTAGGGGTCGCTAGCGGGACCTACAATGAGCAGTTCTTC. Protein sequence: CASSLGVASGTYNEQFF.

A single count supports this clone. The rearrangement joins TRBV27 to TRBJ1-1; 9 bases are a match to TRBD1. Germline V gives CDR1 MNHEY, CDR2 SMNVEV (reference sequence). CDR3 length: 12 amino acids. The V gene end was trimmed by 7 bases and the J gene end by 8 bases; junction bases not matched to a gene: 5. CDR3 loop: CASTSTGGEAFF. Written as DNA, the CDR3 is TGTGCCAGCACATCCACAGGGGGCGAAGCTTTCTTT.

With regard to this clone: A much larger clone lies one base from this, so it may be a read error. The same CDR3 arises from other DNA sequences in this sample as well. The V and J genes are TRBV14 and TRBJ2-1, with D possibly matching TRBD2 (6 bases). In germline, CDR1 is SGHDN, CDR2 FVKESK. There are 14 residues in the CDR3. Trimming left V 4 bases short and J 7 bases short, with 14 bases between. CDR3 sequence (DNA): TGTGCCAGCAGCCCCCTAGGAGGGGCTAATGAGCAGTTCTTC. Translating it yields CASSPLGGANEQFF.

The genes are TRBV23-1 and TRBJ1-4; D ambiguous. TRBV23-1 counts as an open reading frame of uncertain function. V dropped 3 bases and J dropped 11 bases, with 7 bases sitting between them. This CDR3 contains 11 residues. This chain's CDR3 is CASSQSRKLFF. CDR3 coding DNA: TGCGCCAGCAGTCAGAGTCGCAAACTGTTTTTT.

V usage is TRBV3-1 (or the pseudogene TRBV3-2) and J usage is TRBJ1-2; the match to TRBD1 covers 8 bases. The CDR3 spans 15 residues. Trimming took 3 bases from V and 4 from J; bases not matched to a gene: 7. Germline CDR1 LGHDT, CDR2 YNNKEL (reference sequence). The CDR3 DNA reads as TGTGCCAGCAGCCACCGGACAGGGTTCGGCTATGGCTACACCTTC. Protein product: CASSHRTGFGYGYTF.

The rearrangement uses TRBV4-3 and TRBJ1-2; 8 bases fit TRBD1. This CDR3 is 16 amino acids long. CDR1 and CDR2 from the germline V gene are LGHNA and YSLEER. Trimming took 4 bases from V and 3 from J; bases not matched to a gene: 10. Here the CDR3 DNA reads TGCGCCAGCAGCCCTGAACCGGGACAGGTGGACTATGGCTACACCTTC. It codes for CASSPEPGQVDYGYTF.

This chain links TRBV5-4 with TRBJ1-1; D might be TRBD1 (5 bases). Looked up from germline, CDR1 is SGHNT and CDR2 is YYREEE (reference sequence). V shed 1 base and J shed 6 bases, with 13 bases lying between them. The CDR3 covers 14 residues. The CDR3 sequence: CASSLMQGVPEAFF. The CDR3 DNA follows: TGTGCCAGCAGCTTGATGCAGGGCGTCCCTGAAGCTTTCTTT.

This chain links TRBV10-3 with TRBJ1-2; D is perhaps TRBD1 (5 bases). With 3 bases removed from V and 5 bases from J, the gap between germline ends came to 13 bases. The CDR3 contains 14 residues. CDR1 is ENHRY and CDR2 is SYGVKD in the germline V gene. The CDR3 coding sequence is TGTGCCATCAGTGAACAGGTACGCTTGTATGGCTACACCTTC. Translated, it gives CAISEQVRLYGYTF.

This rearrangement joins TRBV18 to TRBJ1-1, with TRBD1 as a possible D gene (6 bases). Trimming removed 5 bases from V and 4 bases from J, with 14 bases in between. The germline gives CDR1 KGHSH, CDR2 LQKENI. This CDR3 has 14 amino acids. The CDR3 DNA reads TGTGCCAGCTCAACAGGGATGTCGGGCACTGAAGCTTTCTTT. Protein product: CASSTGMSGTEAFF. Full variable domain (outside the CDR3, taken from reference TRBV18 and TRBJ1-1): NAGVMQNPRHLVRRRGQEARLRCSPMKGHSHVYWYRQLPEEGLKFMVYLQKENIIDESGMPKERFSAEFPKEGPSILRIQQVVRGDSAAYFCASSTGMSGTEAFFGQGTRLTVV.

The chain couples TRBV10-2 to TRBJ2-5; weak D call: TRBD2 (7 bases). There are 14 residues in the CDR3. Germline V gives CDR1 WSHSY, CDR2 SAAADI. The ends were cut back, 3 bases at V and 5 bases at J, with 13 bases in the middle. The CDR3 nucleotides are TGCGCCAGCAGTGATCAGGGCGGGGGCGAGACCCAGTACTTC. This gives the protein CASSDQGGGETQYF.

This chain links TRBV11-2 with TRBJ2-3; 7 nucleotides line up with TRBD2. Germline CDR1 is SGHAT and CDR2 is FQNNGV. V lost 0 bases to trimming and J lost 2 bases; unmatched junction nucleotides: 8. There are 17 residues in the CDR3. Here the CDR3 reads CASSLDQGGANTDTQYF. The CDR3, as DNA: TGTGCCAGCAGCTTAGATCAGGGAGGGGCCAACACAGATACGCAGTATTTT.

The chain couples TRBV4-1 to TRBJ2-7; TRBD1 aligns across 11 bases. The CDR3 totals 16 residues. CDR1 and CDR2 (germline): MGHRA, YSYEKL. V shed 1 base and J 3 bases; nucleotides not matched to a gene: 5. The CDR3 nucleotides read TGCGCCAGCAGCCAAGCCCCGGGACAGGGGGTCTACGAGCAGTACTTC. Translation: CASSQAPGQGVYEQYF.

CDR3 residues: CASTLAGGRGLEDTQYF. The CDR3 DNA reads as TGTGCCAGCACCCTAGCGGGGGGCCGGGGGTTGGAAGATACGCAGTATTTT. The chain joins TRBV2 to TRBJ2-3; TRBD2 matches at 11 bases. The V segment lost 7 bases and the J segment 5 bases; nucleotides outside the gene matches: 14. Germline values: CDR1 SNHLY, CDR2 FYNNEI. This CDR3 has 17 residues.

The genes are TRBV19 and TRBJ2-1, with 8 bases matching TRBD1. This CDR3 has 14 amino acids. The ends lost 5 bases at V and 8 bases at J; junction bases unmatched: 8. From germline, CDR1 is LNHDA and CDR2 SQIVND (reference sequence). In DNA form, the CDR3 reads TGTGCCAGTAGTCCCGGACAGGGTGGTGATGAGCAGTTCTTC. Translating gives CASSPGQGGDEQFF.